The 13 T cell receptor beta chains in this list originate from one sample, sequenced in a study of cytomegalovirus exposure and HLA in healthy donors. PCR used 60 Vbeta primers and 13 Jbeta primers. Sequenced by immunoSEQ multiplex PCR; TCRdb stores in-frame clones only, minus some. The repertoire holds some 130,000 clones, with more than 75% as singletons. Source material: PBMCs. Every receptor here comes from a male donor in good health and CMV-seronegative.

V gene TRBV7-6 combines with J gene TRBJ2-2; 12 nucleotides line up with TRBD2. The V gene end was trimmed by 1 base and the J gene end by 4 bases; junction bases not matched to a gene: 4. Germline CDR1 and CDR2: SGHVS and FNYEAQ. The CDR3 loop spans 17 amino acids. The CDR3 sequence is CASSLELAGGLTGELFF. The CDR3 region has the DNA TGTGCCAGCAGCTTAGAACTAGCGGGGGGCCTCACCGGGGAGCTGTTTTTT. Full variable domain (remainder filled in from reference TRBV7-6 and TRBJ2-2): GAGVSQSPRYKVTKRGQDVALRCDPISGHVSLYWYRQALGQGPEFLTYFNYEAQQDKSGLPNDRFSAERPEGSISTLTIQRTEQRDSAMYRCASSLELAGGLTGELFFGEGSRLTVL.

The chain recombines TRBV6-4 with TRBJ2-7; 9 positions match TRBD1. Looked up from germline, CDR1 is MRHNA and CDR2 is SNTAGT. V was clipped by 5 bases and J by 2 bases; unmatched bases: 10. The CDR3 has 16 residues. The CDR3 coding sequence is TGTGCCAGCAGTTACCGGACAGGGGACGTCGCCTACGAGCAGTACTTC. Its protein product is CASSYRTGDVAYEQYF.

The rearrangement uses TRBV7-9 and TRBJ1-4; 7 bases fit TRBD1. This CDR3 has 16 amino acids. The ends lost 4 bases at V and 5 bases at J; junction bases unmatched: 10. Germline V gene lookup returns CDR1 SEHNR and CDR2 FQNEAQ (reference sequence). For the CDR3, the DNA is TGTGCCAGCAGCTCAGAGGGGACAGTTGGGAATGAAAAACTGTTTTTT. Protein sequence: CASSSEGTVGNEKLFF.

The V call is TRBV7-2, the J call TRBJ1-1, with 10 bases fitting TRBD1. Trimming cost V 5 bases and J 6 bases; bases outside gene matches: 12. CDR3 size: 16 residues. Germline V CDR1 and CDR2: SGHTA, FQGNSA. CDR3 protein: CASSTRDRGSRAEAFF. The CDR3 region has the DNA TGTGCCAGCAGCACCCGGGACAGGGGTTCGAGGGCTGAAGCTTTCTTT.

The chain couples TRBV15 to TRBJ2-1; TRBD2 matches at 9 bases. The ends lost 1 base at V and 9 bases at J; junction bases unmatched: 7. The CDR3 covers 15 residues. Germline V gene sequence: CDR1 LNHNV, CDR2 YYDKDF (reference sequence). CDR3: CATSRVRAGGVEQFF. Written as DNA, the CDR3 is TGTGCCACCAGCAGAGTACGAGCGGGGGGTGTTGAGCAGTTCTTC.

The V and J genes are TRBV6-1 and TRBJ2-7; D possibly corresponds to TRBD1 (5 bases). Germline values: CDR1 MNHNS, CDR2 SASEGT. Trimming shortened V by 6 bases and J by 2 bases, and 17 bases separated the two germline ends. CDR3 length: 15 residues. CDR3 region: CASSPASGLTYEQYF. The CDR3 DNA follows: TGTGCCAGCAGCCCCGCGTCAGGGTTGACCTACGAGCAGTACTTC.

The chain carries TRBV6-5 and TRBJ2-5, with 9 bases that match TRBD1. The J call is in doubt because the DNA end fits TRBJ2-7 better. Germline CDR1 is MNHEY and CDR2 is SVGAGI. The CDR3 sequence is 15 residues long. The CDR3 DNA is TGTGCCAGCAGTTACTCTGGGACAGGGACCTACGAGCAGTACTTC. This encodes CASSYSGTGTYEQYF.

CDR3 nucleotide sequence: TGTGCCAGCAGCCCTGTAGACAGGAGATACGAGCAGTACTTC. This codes for CASSPVDRRYEQYF. The chain is built from TRBV11-1 and TRBJ2-7; D may be TRBD1 (6 bases). The V end was cut by 5 bases, the J end by 4 bases, with 15 bases between. There are 14 residues in the CDR3. CDR1 and CDR2 from the germline V gene are SGHAT and FQDESV (reference sequence). The full variable domain, its missing parts supplied by reference TRBV11-1 and TRBJ2-7, is EAEVAQSPRYKITEKSQAVAFWCDPISGHATLYWYRQILGQGPELLVQFQDESVVDDSQLPKDRFSAERLKGVDSTLKIQPAELGDSAMYLCASSPVDRRYEQYFGPGTRLTVT.

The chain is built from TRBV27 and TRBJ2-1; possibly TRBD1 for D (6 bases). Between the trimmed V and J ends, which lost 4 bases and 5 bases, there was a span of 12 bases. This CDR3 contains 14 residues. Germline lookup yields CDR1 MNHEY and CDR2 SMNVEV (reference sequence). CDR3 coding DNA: TGTGCCAGCAGTTCCAGGGGCCCTGACAATGAGCAGTTCTTC. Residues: CASSSRGPDNEQFF.

CDR3 residues: CASSPGQALKNIQYF. The CDR3 DNA reads TGTGCCAGCAGCCCGGGACAGGCCCTTAAAAACATTCAGTACTTC. The chain couples TRBV5-8 to TRBJ2-4; 8 nucleotides line up with TRBD1. CDR3 length: 15 amino acids. Germline assignment: CDR1 SGHTS and CDR2 YDEGEE. Unmatched junction bases numbered 7, after V lost 4 bases and J lost 4 bases.

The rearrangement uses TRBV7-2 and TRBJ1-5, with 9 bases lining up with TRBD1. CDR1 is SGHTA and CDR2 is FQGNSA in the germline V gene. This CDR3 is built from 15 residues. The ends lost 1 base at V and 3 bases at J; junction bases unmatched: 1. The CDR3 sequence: CASSLGDRDNQPQHF. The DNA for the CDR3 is TGTGCCAGCAGCTTAGGGGACAGGGACAATCAGCCCCAGCATTTT. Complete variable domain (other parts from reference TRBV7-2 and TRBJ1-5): GAGVSQSPSNKVTEKGKDVELRCDPISGHTALYWYRQSLGQGLEFLIYFQGNSAPDKSGLPSDRFSAERTGGSVSTLTIQRTQQEDSAVYLCASSLGDRDNQPQHFGDGTRLSIL.

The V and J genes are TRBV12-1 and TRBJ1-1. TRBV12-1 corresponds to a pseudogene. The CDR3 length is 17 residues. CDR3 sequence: CASSFREGGGRVGGAFF. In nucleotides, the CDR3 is TGTGCCAGCAGCTTTAGGGAGGGGGGCGGAAGGGTTGGGGGAGCTTTCTTT.

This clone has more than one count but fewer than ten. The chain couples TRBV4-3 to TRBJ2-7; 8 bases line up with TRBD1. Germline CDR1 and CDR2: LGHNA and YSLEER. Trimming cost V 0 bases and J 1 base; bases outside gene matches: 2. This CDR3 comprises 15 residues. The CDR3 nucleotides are TGCGCCAGCAGCCAAGATTGGACAGGGTCCTACGAGCAGTACTTC. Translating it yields CASSQDWTGSYEQYF.